The 16 T cell receptor beta chains below come from one sample, sequenced in a study of shared clonotypes between healthy human individuals. Measured with immunoSEQ multiplex PCR; TCRdb has only the in-frame clones, and not every one. The top ten hold under 2% of the sample, which has hundreds of thousands of clones, around 78% seen once. The sequenced material came from memory CD4+ T cells sorted from blood. As to subset: CD45RA-negative fraction. The receptors were sampled from a woman in her twenties or thirties in good health.

This clone was found once. The chain joins TRBV19 to TRBJ1-5; 10 positions agree with TRBD1. CDR1 and CDR2 (germline): LNHDA, SQIVND (reference sequence). The CDR3 spans 14 residues. After removal of 8 bases from V and 5 bases from J, the junction contained 6 bases not matched to a gene. DNA of the CDR3: TGTGCCAGTTCTAGGACAGGGGGTTATCAGCCCCAGCATTTT. Translating it yields CASSRTGGYQPQHF.

V is TRBV27 and J is TRBJ1-5, with 10 bases identical to TRBD1. Trimming at V came to 3 bases and at J to 7 bases, leaving 3 bases not matched to a gene. Germline V lookup: CDR1 MNHEY, CDR2 SMNVEV (reference sequence). The CDR3 consists of 14 residues. CDR3 DNA sequence: TGTGCCAGCAGTTTCGGGACAGGGGTGCAGCCCCAGCATTTT. Amino acid sequence: CASSFGTGVQPQHF.

V and J are TRBV7-2 and TRBJ1-2; D is unresolved. The CDR3 spans 13 residues. CDR1 and CDR2 from the germline V gene are SGHTA and FQGNSA. Deletions cut 0 bases from V and 3 bases from J, with 5 bases between. DNA for the CDR3: TGTGCCAGCAGCTTAGCGAGGCACTATGGCTACACCTTC. Its protein product is CASSLARHYGYTF. The full variable domain, rest sourced from reference TRBV7-2 and TRBJ1-2, is GAGVSQSPSNKVTEKGKDVELRCDPISGHTALYWYRQSLGQGLEFLIYFQGNSAPDKSGLPSDRFSAERTGGSVSTLTIQRTQQEDSAVYLCASSLARHYGYTFGSGTRLTVV.

The genes are TRBV6-6 and TRBJ2-1; 11 nucleotides line up with TRBD2. Per germline, CDR1 MNHNY and CDR2 SVGAGI (reference sequence). With 4 bases clipped from V and 4 bases from J, the junction kept 3 bases outside the gene matches. This CDR3 is built from 15 residues. Here the CDR3 DNA reads TGTGCCAGCAGTTTTAGCGGGAGGGGGTACAATGAGCAGTTCTTC. Protein sequence: CASSFSGRGYNEQFF.

This clone was counted a single time. The chain joins TRBV11-3 to TRBJ2-3; D is tentatively TRBD1 or TRBD2 (5 bases each). There are 14 residues in the CDR3. Germline V gene sequence: CDR1 SGHNT, CDR2 YENEEA. Trimming shortened V by 5 bases and J by 6 bases, and 15 bases separated the two germline ends. CDR3 residues: CASSPGTARDTQYF. The CDR3 DNA reads as TGTGCCAGCAGCCCCGGGACGGCTCGGGATACGCAGTATTTT. Using reference TRBV11-3 and TRBJ2-3 for the parts outside the CDR3, the full variable domain is EAGVVQSPRYKIIEKKQPVAFWCNPISGHNTLYWYLQNLGQGPELLIRYENEEAVDDSQLPKDRFSAERLKGVDSTLKIQPAELGDSAVYLCASSPGTARDTQYFGPGTRLTVL.

The genes are TRBV27 and TRBJ1-1, with TRBD1 as a possible D gene (6 bases). The CDR3 runs 14 residues. Germline loops: CDR1 MNHEY, CDR2 SMNVEV (reference sequence). V gave up 7 bases and J gave up 4 bases, with 16 bases separating them. In DNA, the CDR3 is TGTGCCAGCAAGGGGGTAAGGACAGTCACTGAAGCTTTCTTT. Translating gives CASKGVRTVTEAFF.

In the case of this clone: A read error may produce the germline difference seen at one junction end. The chain carries TRBV18 and TRBJ2-7; possible D gene TRBD2, 6 bases. Germline assignment: CDR1 KGHSH and CDR2 LQKENI. The CDR3 loop spans 13 amino acids. The DNA for the CDR3 is TGTGCCAGCTCACCAACGCCGGGGGTAGGCCGGAACTTC. Translation: CASSPTPGVGRNF.

This CDR3 is CASSQSADYNEQFF. The CDR3, as DNA: TGTGCCAGCAGCCAATCAGCGGACTACAATGAGCAGTTCTTC. The chain has TRBV7-2 and TRBJ2-1; weak D call: TRBD2 (5 bases). The CDR3 runs to 14 residues. V shed 5 bases and J shed 3 bases, with 11 bases lying between them. Germline CDR1 and CDR2: SGHTA and FQGNSA.

The V and J genes are TRBV5-1 and TRBJ2-1; 7 nucleotides align to TRBD2. After removal of 4 bases from V and 0 bases from J, the junction contained 7 bases not matched to a gene. In germline, CDR1 is SGHRS, CDR2 YFSETQ. The CDR3 has 16 residues. CDR3 region: CASSQKAGTSYNEQFF. For the CDR3, the DNA is TGCGCCAGCAGCCAAAAAGCGGGGACCTCCTACAATGAGCAGTTCTTC. The whole variable domain, filled in from reference TRBV5-1 and TRBJ2-1, reads KAGVTQTPRYLIKTRGQQVTLSCSPISGHRSVSWYQQTPGQGLQFLFEYFSETQRNKGNFPGRFSGRQFSNSRSEMNVSTLELGDSALYLCASSQKAGTSYNEQFFGPGTRLTVL.

The chain employs TRBV5-4 and TRBJ2-7; 10 bases line up with TRBD1. With V trimmed by 4 bases and J by 7 bases, 14 bases remained unmatched. CDR3 length: 16 amino acids. From germline, CDR1 is SGHNT and CDR2 YYREEE (reference sequence). CDR3 coding DNA: TGTGCCAGCAGCCCCCGGGACAGGGGCCTCCGGGTAGAGCAGTACTTC. It codes for CASSPRDRGLRVEQYF.

This clone was seen a handful of times. This chain links TRBV7-9 with TRBJ2-1; 8 bases are a match to TRBD2. From germline, CDR1 is SEHNR and CDR2 FQNEAQ (reference sequence). With 2 bases clipped from V and 6 bases from J, the junction kept 12 bases outside the gene matches. This CDR3 is 17 amino acids long. As DNA, the CDR3 is TGTGCCAGCAGCTTATATCCCCCGGCGGGAGGAGGCAATGAGCAGTTCTTC. This codes for CASSLYPPAGGGNEQFF.

This clone was picked up one time. The rearrangement uses TRBV7-2 and TRBJ2-1; D ambiguous. The CDR3 contains 16 residues. CDR1 is SGHTA, CDR2 FQGNSA, per germline. Deletions cut 0 bases from V and 9 bases from J, with 18 bases between. CDR3 sequence: CASSLASVDELGEQFF. CDR3 nucleotides: TGTGCCAGCAGCTTAGCGTCGGTAGACGAGCTAGGTGAGCAGTTCTTC.

The V call is TRBV28, the J call TRBJ1-1; unclear D gene. The CDR3 covers 10 residues. CDR1 is MDHEN and CDR2 is SYDVKM in the germline V gene. V dropped 10 bases and J dropped 5 bases, with 8 bases sitting between them. The CDR3 sequence is CATRRTEAFF. CDR3 nucleotides: TGTGCCACCCGGAGGACTGAAGCTTTCTTT.

This clone has only a few counts. This same CDR3 is encoded by further DNA sequences in the sample. This CDR3 is CASSLRQGGEQYF. For the CDR3, the DNA is TGTGCCAGCAGCCTGCGACAGGGCGGAGAGCAGTACTTC. V and J are TRBV5-8 and TRBJ2-7, with 7 bases lining up with TRBD1. The junction had 8 bases not matched to a gene; V was cut back by 4 bases and J by 7 bases. The CDR3 covers 13 residues. Germline assignment: CDR1 SGHTS and CDR2 YDEGEE.

This clone is a singleton in its sample. DNA of the CDR3: TGTGCCAGCAGCTTAGCGGGATACCAGTGGAATGAGCAGTTCTTC. Translating it yields CASSLAGYQWNEQFF. V usage is TRBV7-9 and J usage is TRBJ2-1; D gene uncertain. With 0 bases removed from V and 7 bases from J, the gap between germline ends came to 13 bases. From germline, CDR1 is SEHNR and CDR2 FQNEAQ (reference sequence). The CDR3 contains 15 residues.

The rearrangement links TRBV6-1 to TRBJ2-3, with a weak D call TRBD1 (6 bases). V lost 3 bases, J lost 0 bases, and 10 bases lay in between. CDR3 length equals 15 residues. The germline gives CDR1 MNHNS, CDR2 SASEGT. DNA of the CDR3: TGTGCCAGCAGTGACCGGACAGCTAGCACAGATACGCAGTATTTT. Amino acids: CASSDRTASTDTQYF.